This TCR beta chain was identified during a study of cytomegalovirus exposure and HLA in healthy donors. PCR involved 60 Vbeta and 13 Jbeta primers. Method: immunoSEQ multiplex PCR; TCRdb's copy keeps in-frame clones and lacks some. The sample includes about 93,000 clones, 70% to 85% of them seen just once. The receptor was derived from a man in his fifties or sixties in good health and CMV-seronegative. Source material: PBMCs.

CDR3 nucleotide sequence: TGTGCCAGCAGCGTAGAACGGGGCTCCTACGAGCAGTACTTC. It encodes CASSVERGSYEQYF. The gene calls are TRBV9 and TRBJ2-7; D may be TRBD2 (5 bases). The germline gives CDR1 SGDLS, CDR2 YYNGEE. The CDR3 is 14 amino acids. V was shortened by 0 bases and J by 0 bases, with 7 bases between the two germline ends. The complete variable domain, with remaining parts taken from reference TRBV9 and TRBJ2-7, reads DSGVTQTPKHLITATGQRVTLRCSPRSGDLSVYWYQQSLDQGLQFLIQYYNGEERAKGNILERFSAQQFPDLHSELNLSSLELGDSALYFCASSVERGSYEQYFGPGTRLTVT.